This TCR beta chain emerged from a study of breast tumors, draining lymph nodes, adjacent tissues. Overall study findings and caveats: Compared with lymph nodes, tumors were less diverse; compared with nontumor tissue, more.

TCRdb called the multiplex PCR reads again in MiXCR, with one record for every CDR3 protein. This sample has under 150,000 distinct CDR3 sequences, with 20% to 25% found just once. CDR3 length: 16 amino acids. V was clipped by 5 bases and J by 4 bases, with 17 bases between them. Breast cancer patients provided tissue from their axillary draining lymph nodes. This clonotype turned up a few times. Its antigen remains unidentified. The chain is built from TRBV12-3 or TRBV12-4 and TRBJ2-2; no definite D call. What was sequenced was axillary lymph node tissue. The receptor was derived from a female donor with breast cancer. Some clones in this sample may be carry-over from other donors' samples. The DNA for the CDR3 is TGTGCCAGCAGTCCCGAGCCCGGATTAGGCACCGGGGAGCTGTTTTTT. Translating gives CASSPEPGLGTGELFF.